This T cell receptor (beta chain) was observed in a study of blood T cell repertoires in COVID-19. The CDR3 consists of 14 residues. CDR1 is SNHLY and CDR2 is FYNNEI in the germline V gene. Trimming took 6 bases from V and 5 from J; bases not matched to a gene: 9. Sequencing used immunoSEQ multiplex PCR; TCRdb keeps in-frame clones, though not all of them. The repertoire consists of around 180,000 clones, with over 75% occurring once and the leading ten covering around 2.5%. The TCR comes from a middle-aged man with active or convalescent COVID-19. This chain joins TRBV2 and TRBJ1-2; TRBD1 matches 7 bases. The material sequenced was peripheral blood. The CDR3 coding sequence is TGTGCCAGCAGGCAAGACAGGGTTGGTTATGGCTACACCTTC. It translates to CASRQDRVGYGYTF.